This entry describes one T cell receptor beta chain. Trimming at V came to 2 bases and at J to 7 bases, leaving 10 bases not matched to a gene. Per the germline V gene, CDR1 is SGHTA and CDR2 is FQGNSA. This CDR3 region has 15 residues. This entry comes from a study of T cell changes during pregnancy in multiple sclerosis. This table comes from immunoSEQ multiplex PCR, and its TCRdb copy is limited to in-frame clones, with some not included. The sample comprises around 52,000 clones, over 80% of which are singletons, and more than 0.15% rests with the top ten. Material: CD4+ T cells from peripheral blood mononuclear cells, obtained after pregnancy. The receptor comes from a female donor in good health, enrolled as a control in a pregnancy study. The chain links TRBV7-2 to TRBJ2-7; 8 bases match TRBD1. Here the CDR3 reads CASSLTKQGVGEQYF. CDR3 DNA sequence: TGTGCCAGCAGCTTAACCAAACAGGGGGTGGGTGAGCAGTACTTC.